One and the same sample provided the 21 T cell receptor beta chains below, sequenced in a study of cytomegalovirus exposure and HLA in healthy donors. The PCR used 60 Vbeta and 13 Jbeta primers. Produced via immunoSEQ multiplex PCR; TCRdb's table is partial and in-frame only. There are 130,000 to 150,000 clones in the sample; 70% to 85% occur only once, and around 4.1% lies in the top ten. Material for sequencing was PBMCs. These TCRs come from a man aged 35-49 years in good health and CMV-seropositive.

In its sample, this clone was seen a few times. The rearrangement joins TRBV27 to TRBJ1-2, with D possibly matching TRBD1 (5 bases). V lost 5 bases, J lost 8 bases, and 15 bases lay in between. The CDR3 consists of 13 residues. Germline V gene sequence: CDR1 MNHEY, CDR2 SMNVEV (reference sequence). The CDR3 region is CASSHKGYRGYTF. The CDR3 DNA reads TGTGCCAGCAGTCACAAGGGGTATCGGGGCTACACCTTC.

The chain employs TRBV4-1 and TRBJ2-6; 8 bases line up with TRBD1. The CDR3 consists of 18 residues. Germline V gives CDR1 MGHRA, CDR2 YSYEKL. Trimming at V came to 1 base and at J to 4 bases, leaving 9 bases not matched to a gene. The CDR3: CASSQVTGGSGGANVLTF. DNA of the CDR3: TGCGCCAGCAGCCAAGTCACAGGGGGGTCGGGGGGGGCCAACGTCCTGACTTTC.

This rearrangement joins TRBV6-1 to TRBJ2-4, with 8 bases identical to TRBD2. Germline-derived CDR1 and CDR2 are MNHNS and SASEGT. V gave up 0 bases and J gave up 10 bases; unmatched junction bases: 5. The CDR3 is 14 amino acids. This CDR3 reads CASSEAGGGAIQYF. The CDR3, as DNA: TGTGCCAGCAGTGAAGCCGGGGGGGGAGCTATTCAGTACTTC.

This chain uses TRBV5-1 with TRBJ2-1, with 9 bases identical to TRBD2. V gave up 0 bases and J gave up 7 bases; unmatched junction bases: 8. The CDR3 extends over 16 amino acids. In germline, CDR1 is SGHRS, CDR2 YFSETQ. The CDR3 here is CASSLVETSGGNEQFF. Written as DNA, the CDR3 is TGCGCCAGCAGCTTGGTGGAGACTAGCGGAGGGAATGAGCAGTTCTTC.

V usage is TRBV5-1 and J usage is TRBJ1-3; TRBD1 aligns across 9 bases. The CDR3 covers 17 residues. J lost 3 bases, V lost 0 bases, and 7 bases had no gene match. Germline CDR1 is SGHRS and CDR2 is YFSETQ. The CDR3 loop reads CASSLEAGQGLGNTIYF. CDR3 sequence (DNA): TGCGCCAGCAGCTTGGAGGCGGGACAGGGTCTTGGAAACACCATATATTTT.

The chain couples TRBV19 to TRBJ1-4, with D possibly matching TRBD1 (5 bases). Germline CDR1 and CDR2: LNHDA and SQIVND (reference sequence). V lost 6 bases and J 5 bases, leaving 10 bases between the germline ends. The CDR3 sequence is 13 residues long. As DNA, the CDR3 is TGTGCCAGTAGGGAGGGGCGGAATGAAAAACTGTTTTTT. Residues: CASREGRNEKLFF. Looking up the rest from reference TRBV19 and TRBJ1-4 gives the full variable domain: DGGITQSPKYLFRKEGQNVTLSCEQNLNHDAMYWYRQDPGQGLRLIYYSQIVNDFQKGDIAEGYSVSREKKESFPLTVTSAQKNPTAFYLCASREGRNEKLFFGSGTQLSVL.

The V call is TRBV5-5, the J call TRBJ1-5, with D possibly TRBD1 on 6 matching bases. CDR3 length: 16 residues. Germline V gene lookup returns CDR1 SGHKS and CDR2 YYEKEE (reference sequence). V lost 0 bases, J lost 6 bases, and 16 bases lay in between. The CDR3 nucleotides read TGTGCCAGCAGCTTGGTCCTAACAGGGTCCGGTCAGCCCCAGCATTTT. This gives the protein CASSLVLTGSGQPQHF.

The J gene is TRBJ1-4, the V gene TRBV7-9; D is perhaps TRBD1 (6 bases). The CDR3 is made up of 16 amino acids. Per germline, CDR1 SEHNR and CDR2 FQNEAQ (reference sequence). Trimming took off 4 bases at V and 7 bases at J, with 19 bases between the two ends. CDR3 protein: CASSSNRGGSAEKLFF. The CDR3 DNA sequence: TGTGCCAGCAGCTCCAATAGGGGGGGCTCGGCTGAAAAACTGTTTTTT. The full variable domain, rest sourced from reference TRBV7-9 and TRBJ1-4, is DTGVSQNPRHKITKRGQNVTFRCDPISEHNRLYWYRQTLGQGPEFLTYFQNEAQLEKSRLLSDRFSAERPKGSFSTLEIQRTEQGDSAMYLCASSSNRGGSAEKLFFGSGTQLSVL.

This chain joins TRBV9 and TRBJ2-1, with 11 nucleotides matching TRBD1. V was clipped by 3 bases and J by 9 bases; unmatched bases: 14. The CDR3 loop spans 17 amino acids. The V gene's germline CDR1 is SGDLS and CDR2 YYNGEE. The CDR3 sequence is CASSGPGQGDIGGEQFF. The DNA of the CDR3 is TGTGCCAGCAGCGGGCCGGGACAGGGGGATATCGGTGGTGAGCAGTTCTTC.

V is TRBV7-6 and J is TRBJ2-2; 10 bases agree with TRBD2. This CDR3 contains 18 residues. V was clipped by 2 bases and J by 5 bases; unmatched bases: 11. The V gene's germline CDR1 is SGHVS and CDR2 FNYEAQ. CDR3 coding DNA: TGTGCCAGCAGCTTAAGCGAAGCGGGAGGGTTCGGGACCGGGGAGCTGTTTTTT. Protein product: CASSLSEAGGFGTGELFF.

The V call is TRBV7-3, the J call TRBJ2-1, with TRBD2 matching 11 bases. Trimming at V came to 2 bases and at J to 7 bases, leaving 7 bases not matched to a gene. Germline lookup yields CDR1 SGHTA and CDR2 FQGTGA. This CDR3 has 16 residues. The CDR3 here is CASSLLGTSGGNEQFF. The CDR3 nucleotides read TGTGCCAGCAGCTTACTAGGGACTAGCGGAGGAAATGAGCAGTTCTTC. Based on the CDR3 plus reference TRBV7-3 and TRBJ2-1, the full variable domain is GAGVSQTPSNKVTEKGKYVELRCDPISGHTALYWYRQSLGQGPEFLIYFQGTGAADDSGLPNDRFFAVRPEGSVSTLKIQRTERGDSAVYLCASSLLGTSGGNEQFFGPGTRLTVL.

The gene calls are TRBV6-5 and TRBJ2-7; possibly TRBD2 for D (6 bases). Per germline, CDR1 MNHEY and CDR2 SVGAGI. This CDR3 comprises 11 residues. Trimming left V 6 bases short and J 6 bases short, with 9 bases between. The CDR3 loop is CASSLGGEQYF. The CDR3 region has the DNA TGTGCCAGCAGCCTGGGGGGCGAGCAGTACTTC.

The chain employs TRBV7-9 and TRBJ2-1; D possibly corresponds to TRBD1 (7 bases). The CDR3 length is 15 residues. Germline V lookup: CDR1 SEHNR, CDR2 FQNEAQ (reference sequence). The V gene lost 2 bases and the J gene lost 6 bases, with 14 bases spanning the gap. Here the CDR3 reads CASSLRRQGGNEQFF. The CDR3 DNA sequence: TGTGCCAGCAGCTTAAGACGACAGGGAGGCAATGAGCAGTTCTTC.

V usage is TRBV29-1 and J usage is TRBJ2-1; 7 bases are shared with TRBD2. The CDR3 is 15 residues long. Germline V gene sequence: CDR1 SQVTM, CDR2 ANQGSEA. The V segment lost 3 bases and the J segment 1 base; nucleotides outside the gene matches: 6. The CDR3, as DNA: TGCAGCGTTGACGTGGGGGGGGGTTCCTACAATGAGCAGTTCTTC. Its protein product is CSVDVGGGSYNEQFF.

The chain carries TRBV27 and TRBJ2-7; 7 bases agree with TRBD1. The CDR3 consists of 12 residues. The germline V gene has CDR1 MNHEY and CDR2 SMNVEV (reference sequence). V was pared by 8 bases and J by 0 bases, with 1 base of the junction left unmatched. CDR3 loop: CASRDSSYEQYF. The CDR3 DNA reads as TGTGCCAGCCGGGACAGCTCCTACGAGCAGTACTTC.

The V call is TRBV7-6, the J call TRBJ2-1, with TRBD2 matching over 11 bases. Germline V CDR1 and CDR2: SGHVS, FNYEAQ. The trim removed 2 bases at V and 4 bases at J, leaving 4 bases unmatched. This CDR3 is built from 16 residues. DNA for the CDR3: TGTGCCAGCAGCTTATTAACTAGCGGGAGTTACAATGAGCAGTTCTTC. As protein: CASSLLTSGSYNEQFF.

The chain has TRBV27 and TRBJ2-1; D not certain. V shed 2 bases and J shed 6 bases, with 5 bases lying between them. The CDR3 extends over 12 amino acids. Germline lookup yields CDR1 MNHEY and CDR2 SMNVEV (reference sequence). CDR3 residues: CASSLGPNEQFF. The CDR3 DNA follows: TGTGCCAGCAGTTTAGGCCCCAATGAGCAGTTCTTC.

The chain carries TRBV9 and TRBJ1-3; a weak D match, TRBD1 (6 bases). Germline V lookup: CDR1 SGDLS, CDR2 YYNGEE. V was clipped by 1 base and J by 4 bases, with 18 bases between them. The CDR3 consists of 17 residues. The CDR3 region is CASSVTGAGGSGNTIYF. The CDR3 DNA reads as TGTGCCAGCAGCGTAACCGGTGCGGGGGGCTCCGGAAACACCATATATTTT.

This rearrangement joins TRBV4-3 to TRBJ1-2; 9 bases map to TRBD1. J gave up 7 bases and V 4 bases, and 7 bases lay outside the gene matches. The CDR3 totals 14 residues. Germline V lookup: CDR1 LGHNA, CDR2 YSLEER. The DNA for the CDR3 is TGCGCCAGCAGCCGAATGACAGGGGGTAGTGGCTACACCTTC. It encodes CASSRMTGGSGYTF.

The chain recombines TRBV5-1 with TRBJ2-7; tentatively, D is TRBD2 (6 bases). Germline V gene data show CDR1 as SGHRS and CDR2 as YFSETQ. Between the trimmed V and J ends, which lost 5 bases and 3 bases, there was a span of 15 bases. This CDR3 contains 14 residues. CDR3 protein: CASSYEEGGYEQYF. The DNA of the CDR3 is TGCGCCAGCAGTTATGAGGAGGGAGGCTACGAGCAGTACTTC.

The rearrangement links TRBV2 to TRBJ2-7; 9 bases match TRBD1. V dropped 8 bases and J dropped 5; count of bases not matched to a gene: 4. The CDR3 has 12 amino acids. Germline-derived CDR1 and CDR2 are SNHLY and FYNNEI. The CDR3 spells CASQDRGHEQYF. The CDR3 DNA reads TGTGCCAGCCAGGACAGGGGACACGAGCAGTACTTC.